This TCR beta chain was profiled in a study of blood T cell repertoires in COVID-19. At the level of the study: Acute and convalescent COVID-19 specimens originated in the United States, Italy and Spain. PBMCs, B-cell-depleted T cells, or T cells were the source of the cDNA or gDNA that made up the material.

Germline V CDR1 and CDR2: MNHEY, SVGEGT. The CDR3 covers 15 residues. V gave up 4 bases and J gave up 4 bases, with 14 bases separating them. Original processing methods: Reference gene primer amplification in the assay estimated nucleated cell counts. Measured with immunoSEQ multiplex PCR; TCRdb has only the in-frame clones, and not every one. That table gives V, J and clone size, and the DNA gave D and trimming. Of around 67,000 clones in the sample, roughly 82% were seen once. This sequence originates from an elderly man with active COVID-19. The V and J genes are TRBV6-2 or TRBV6-3 and TRBJ1-5, with D possibly TRBD1 on 5 matching bases. Sequences were obtained from peripheral blood. This chain's CDR3 is CASSSGGLGNQPQHF. In DNA form, the CDR3 reads TGTGCCAGCAGTTCCGGGGGGTTGGGAAATCAGCCCCAGCATTTT.